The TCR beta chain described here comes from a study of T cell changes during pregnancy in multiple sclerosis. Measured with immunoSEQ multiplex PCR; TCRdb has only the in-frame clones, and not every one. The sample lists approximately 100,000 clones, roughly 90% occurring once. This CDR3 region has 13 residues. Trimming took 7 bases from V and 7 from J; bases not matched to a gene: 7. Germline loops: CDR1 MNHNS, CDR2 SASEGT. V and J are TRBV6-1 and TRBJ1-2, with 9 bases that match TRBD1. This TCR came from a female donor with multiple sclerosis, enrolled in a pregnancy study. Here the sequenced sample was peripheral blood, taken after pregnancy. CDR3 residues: CASNPDRGSGYTF. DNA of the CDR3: TGTGCCAGCAACCCAGACAGGGGGAGTGGCTACACCTTC.